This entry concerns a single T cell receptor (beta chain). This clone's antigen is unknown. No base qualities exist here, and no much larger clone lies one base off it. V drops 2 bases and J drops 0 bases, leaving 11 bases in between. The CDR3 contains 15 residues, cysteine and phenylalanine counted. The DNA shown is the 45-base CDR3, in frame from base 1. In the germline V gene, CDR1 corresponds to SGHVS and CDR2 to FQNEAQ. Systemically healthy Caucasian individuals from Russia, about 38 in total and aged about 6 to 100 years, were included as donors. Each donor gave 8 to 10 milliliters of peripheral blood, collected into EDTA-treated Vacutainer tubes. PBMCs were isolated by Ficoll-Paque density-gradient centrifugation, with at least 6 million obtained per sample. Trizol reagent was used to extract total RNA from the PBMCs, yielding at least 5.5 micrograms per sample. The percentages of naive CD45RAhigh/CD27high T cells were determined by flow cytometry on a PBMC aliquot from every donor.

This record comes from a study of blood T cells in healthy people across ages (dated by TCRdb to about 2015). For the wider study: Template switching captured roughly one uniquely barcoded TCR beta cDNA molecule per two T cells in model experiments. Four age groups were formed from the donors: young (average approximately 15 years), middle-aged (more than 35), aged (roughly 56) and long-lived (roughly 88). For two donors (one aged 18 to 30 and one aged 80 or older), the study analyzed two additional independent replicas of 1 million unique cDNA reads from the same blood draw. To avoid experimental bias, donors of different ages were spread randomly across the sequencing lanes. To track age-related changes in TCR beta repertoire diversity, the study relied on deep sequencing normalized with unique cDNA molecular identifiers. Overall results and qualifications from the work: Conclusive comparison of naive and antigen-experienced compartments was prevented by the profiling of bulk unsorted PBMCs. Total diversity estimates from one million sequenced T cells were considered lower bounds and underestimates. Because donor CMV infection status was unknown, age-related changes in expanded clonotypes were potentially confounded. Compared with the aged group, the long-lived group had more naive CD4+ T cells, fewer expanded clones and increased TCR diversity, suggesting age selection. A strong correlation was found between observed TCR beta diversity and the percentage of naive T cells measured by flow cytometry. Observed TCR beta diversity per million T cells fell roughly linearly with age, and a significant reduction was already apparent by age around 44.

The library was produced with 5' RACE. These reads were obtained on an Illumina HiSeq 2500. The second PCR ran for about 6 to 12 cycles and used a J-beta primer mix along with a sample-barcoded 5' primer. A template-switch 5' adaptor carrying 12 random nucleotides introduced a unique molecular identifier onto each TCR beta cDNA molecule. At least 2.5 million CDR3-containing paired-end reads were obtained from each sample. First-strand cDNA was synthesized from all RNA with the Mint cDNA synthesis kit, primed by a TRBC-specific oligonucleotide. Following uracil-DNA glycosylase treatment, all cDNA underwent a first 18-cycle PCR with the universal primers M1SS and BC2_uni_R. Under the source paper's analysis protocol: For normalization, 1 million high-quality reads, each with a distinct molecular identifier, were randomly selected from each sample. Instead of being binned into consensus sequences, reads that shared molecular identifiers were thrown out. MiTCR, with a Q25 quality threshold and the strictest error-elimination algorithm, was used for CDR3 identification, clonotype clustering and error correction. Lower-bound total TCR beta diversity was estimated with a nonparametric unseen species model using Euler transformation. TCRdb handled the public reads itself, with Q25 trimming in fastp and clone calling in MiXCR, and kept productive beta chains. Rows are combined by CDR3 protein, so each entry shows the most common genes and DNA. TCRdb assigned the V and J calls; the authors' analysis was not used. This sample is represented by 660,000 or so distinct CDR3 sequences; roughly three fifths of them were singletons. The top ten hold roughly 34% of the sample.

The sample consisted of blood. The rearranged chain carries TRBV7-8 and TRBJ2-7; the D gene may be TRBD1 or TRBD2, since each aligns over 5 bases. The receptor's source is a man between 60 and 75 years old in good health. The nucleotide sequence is TGTGCCAGCAGCTTAATGGGGGATCGCTCCTACGAGCAGTACTTC. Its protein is CASSLMGDRSYEQYF.